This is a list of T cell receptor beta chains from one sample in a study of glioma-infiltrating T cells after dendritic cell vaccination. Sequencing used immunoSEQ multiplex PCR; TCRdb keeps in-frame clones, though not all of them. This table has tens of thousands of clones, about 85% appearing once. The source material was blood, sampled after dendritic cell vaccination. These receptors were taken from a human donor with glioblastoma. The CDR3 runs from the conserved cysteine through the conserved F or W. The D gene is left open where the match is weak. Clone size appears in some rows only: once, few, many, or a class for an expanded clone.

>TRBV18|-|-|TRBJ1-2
CASSAQGMAGYTF
TGTGCCAGCTCAGCGCAGGGGATGGCGGGCTACACCTTC
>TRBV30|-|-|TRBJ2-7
CAWSWGQAYEQYF
TGTGCCTGGAGTTGGGGGCAGGCCTACGAGCAGTACTTC
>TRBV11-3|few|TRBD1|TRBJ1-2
CASSAMQGAVGGYTF
TGTGCCAGCAGCGCGATGCAGGGGGCTGTCGGAGGCTACACCTTC
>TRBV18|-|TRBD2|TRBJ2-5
CASSPGSSGGAGGETQYF
TGTGCCAGCTCACCAGGAAGTAGCGGGGGGGCCGGTGGAGAGACCCAGTACTTC
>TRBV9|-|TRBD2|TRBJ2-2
CASSVVLAGNTGELFF
TGTGCCAGCAGCGTAGTACTAGCGGGGAACACCGGGGAGCTGTTTTTT
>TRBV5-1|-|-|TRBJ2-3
CASSLDTHTQYF
TGCGCCAGCAGCTTGGATACTCATACGCAGTATTTT
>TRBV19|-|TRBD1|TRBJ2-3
CASSRPGTGMTDTQYF
TGTGCCAGTAGTAGACCCGGGACAGGGATGACAGATACGCAGTATTTT
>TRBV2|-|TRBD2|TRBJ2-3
CASSENRLAGLPTKLTDTQYF
TGTGCCAGCAGTGAAAACCGGCTAGCGGGGCTCCCCACAAAACTCACAGATACGCAGTATTTT
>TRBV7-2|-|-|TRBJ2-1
CASSLVRGNEQFF
TGTGCCAGCAGCTTAGTGCGCGGGAATGAGCAGTTCTTC
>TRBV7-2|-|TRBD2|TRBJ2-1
CASSLWMNSGGPQGQFF
TGTGCCAGCAGCCTGTGGATGAATAGCGGGGGCCCCCAGGGGCAGTTCTTC
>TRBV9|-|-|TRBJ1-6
CASSVDPWARNSPLHF
TGTGCCAGCAGCGTAGACCCCTGGGCCCGGAATTCACCCCTCCACTTT
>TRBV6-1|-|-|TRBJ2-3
CASSENGSSGTQYF
TGTGCCAGCAGTGAAAATGGTAGTTCGGGTACGCAGTATTTT
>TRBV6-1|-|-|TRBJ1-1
CASSADRMNTEAFF
TGTGCCAGCAGTGCCGACAGAATGAACACTGAAGCTTTCTTT
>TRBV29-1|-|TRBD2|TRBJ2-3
CSVKGGSSGGGTDTQYF
TGCAGCGTCAAAGGCGGATCTAGCGGGGGGGGCACAGATACGCAGTATTTT
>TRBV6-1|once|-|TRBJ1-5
CASSGRQISNQPQHF
TGTGCCAGCAGTGGTAGACAAATTAGCAATCAGCCCCAGCATTTT
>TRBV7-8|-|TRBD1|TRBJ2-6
CASSSRDRGTGANVLTF
TGTGCCAGCAGCTCCCGGGACAGGGGTACTGGGGCCAACGTCCTGACTTTC
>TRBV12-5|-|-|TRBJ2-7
CASGWEAYEQYF
TGTGCTAGTGGCTGGGAGGCCTACGAGCAGTACTTC
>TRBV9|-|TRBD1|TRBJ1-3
CASSVGQGAFGNTIYF
TGTGCCAGCAGCGTGGGACAGGGGGCTTTTGGAAACACCATATATTTT
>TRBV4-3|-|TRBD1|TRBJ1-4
CASSQASTGGIGSEKLFF
TGCGCCAGCAGCCAAGCGAGCACAGGGGGGATTGGGAGTGAAAAACTGTTTTTT
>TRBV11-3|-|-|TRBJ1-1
CASSLDRWRTANTEAFF
TGTGCCAGCAGCTTAGATCGTTGGAGGACAGCTAACACTGAAGCTTTCTTT
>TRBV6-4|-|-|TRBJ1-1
CASSDSSLNTEAFF
TGTGCCAGCAGTGACTCTAGCCTGAACACTGAAGCTTTCTTT
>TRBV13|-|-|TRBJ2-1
CASSPTSYSYNEQFF
TGTGCCAGCAGCCCGACTAGTTACTCCTACAATGAGCAGTTCTTC
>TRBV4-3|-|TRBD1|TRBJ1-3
CASRRGTDSGNTIYF
TGCGCCAGCAGACGGGGGACAGACTCTGGAAACACCATATATTTT
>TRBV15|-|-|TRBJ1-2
CATSRDLIGGYTF
TGTGCCACCAGCAGAGATCTGATCGGTGGCTACACCTTC
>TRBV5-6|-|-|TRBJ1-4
CASSLAGGRGANEKLFF
TGTGCCAGCAGCTTGGCCGGGGGGCGCGGAGCTAATGAAAAACTGTTTTTT
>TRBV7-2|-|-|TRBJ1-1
CASSSGQPQGNTEAFF
TGTGCCAGCAGCTCCGGACAGCCCCAGGGCAACACTGAAGCTTTCTTT
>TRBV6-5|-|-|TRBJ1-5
CASSWTQWSNQPQHF
TGTGCCAGCAGTTGGACTCAATGGAGCAATCAGCCCCAGCATTTT
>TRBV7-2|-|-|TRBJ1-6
CASSLAGTIIGSPLHF
TGTGCCAGCAGCTTAGCGGGGACAATTATCGGTTCACCCCTCCACTTT
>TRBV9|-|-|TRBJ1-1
CASTRGGTSNTEAFF
TGTGCCAGCACCCGGGGGGGGACATCGAACACTGAAGCTTTCTTT
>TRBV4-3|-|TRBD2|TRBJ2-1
CASSQDLKAGGPDEQFF
TGCGCCAGCAGCCAAGATCTGAAAGCGGGGGGGCCTGATGAGCAGTTCTTC
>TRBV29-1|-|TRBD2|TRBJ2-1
CSVYGGGYNEQFF
TGCAGCGTTTACGGCGGGGGCTACAATGAGCAGTTCTTC
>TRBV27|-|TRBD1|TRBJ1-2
CASSYERQGVFGGYTF
TGTGCCAGCAGTTATGAAAGACAGGGGGTATTTGGTGGCTACACCTTC
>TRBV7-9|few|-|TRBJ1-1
CASSSGQGTEAFF
TGTGCCAGCAGCTCAGGACAAGGAACTGAAGCTTTCTTT